This is a list of T cell receptor beta chains from one sample in a study of PD-1 blockade in classical Hodgkin lymphoma. Clones were sequenced by immunoSEQ multiplex PCR, and TCRdb holds only the in-frame ones, with some missing. The data show around 10,000 clones, nearly 80% seen once. Sequences were derived from peripheral blood mononuclear cells (PBMCs), sampled before the second cycle of nivolumab. The receptors were gathered from a human donor with classical Hodgkin lymphoma. The CDR3 runs from the conserved cysteine through the conserved F or W. Each record gives: V gene, J gene, D gene, clone size, CDR3 length, CDR3 DNA, CDR3 protein. D genes are given only for firm matches. Clone sizes are given selectively: once, few, many, or a class where the clone is expanded.

>TRBV2|TRBJ2-1|TRBD2|-|14
TGTGCCAGCAGTGTTGCGGGAGCGGTGGGTGAGCAGTTCTTC
CASSVAGAVGEQFF
>TRBV7-9|TRBJ1-3|TRBD1|once|14
TGTGCCAGCAGCTTGACAGGGATTGGAAACACCATATATTTT
CASSLTGIGNTIYF
>TRBV19|TRBJ1-5|-|once|14
TGTGCCAGTAGTAACCGTCAACAAGGATGGCCCCAGCATTTT
CASSNRQQGWPQHF
>TRBV7-3|TRBJ1-2|-|-|14
TGTGCCAGCAGGCGTGGCCCAGCTAACTATGGCTACACCTTC
CASRRGPANYGYTF
>TRBV10-2|TRBJ2-1|TRBD2|-|16
TGCGCCAGCAGTGAAGACTCGGCGGGAGGGTGGAATGAGCAGTTCTTC
CASSEDSAGGWNEQFF
>TRBV19|TRBJ2-3|TRBD2|-|16
TGTGCCAGTAGTGGACTAGCGGGAGGAGGCACAGATACGCAGTATTTT
CASSGLAGGGTDTQYF
>TRBV10-3|TRBJ2-1|TRBD2|once|19
TGTGCCATCAGTGCCGCTAGCGGGGCCGCCCCCATCTCCTACAATGAGCAGTTCTTC
CAISAASGAAPISYNEQFF
>TRBV27|TRBJ2-7|-|-|14
TGTGCCAGCAGTTTTAGCAGCCGAGGCTACGAGCAGTACTTC
CASSFSSRGYEQYF
>TRBV2|TRBJ1-4|-|once|16
TGTGCCAGCAGCGGCCGACGGGCCTCAACTAATGAAAAACTGTTTTTT
CASSGRRASTNEKLFF
>TRBV9|TRBJ2-1|-|-|12
TGTGCCAGCAGCCCCACAGGTAGTGAGCAGTTCTTC
CASSPTGSEQFF
>TRBV9|TRBJ2-1|-|medium-sized|12
TGTGCCAGCAGCGTAGGGGTCGATGAGCAGTTCTTC
CASSVGVDEQFF
>TRBV9|TRBJ2-7|TRBD1|few|14
TGTGCCAGCAGGATACAGGGGATCGACTACGAGCAGTACTTC
CASRIQGIDYEQYF
>TRBV7-9|TRBJ2-1|-|medium-sized|14
TGTGCCAGCAGCCTCTTACACTCCTACAATGAGCAGTTCTTC
CASSLLHSYNEQFF
>TRBV14|TRBJ2-3|-|-|16
TGTGCCAGCAGCCACGTGTACGGGGGAGCACAAGATACGCAGTATTTT
CASSHVYGGAQDTQYF
>TRBV7-3|TRBJ2-1|-|-|16
TGTGCCAGCAGTCCGCTGGCGGGCCGAGGACGTGATGAGCAGTTCTTC
CASSPLAGRGRDEQFF
>TRBV30|TRBJ2-3|-|-|14
TGTGCCTGGAGTATGAGTCAGAGCACAGATACGCAGTATTTT
CAWSMSQSTDTQYF
>TRBV11-3|TRBJ1-1|-|-|20
TGTGCCAGCAGCCCCCCGGGAGGTTGGTCGAACGTCCCGATGAACACTGAAGCTTTCTTT
CASSPPGGWSNVPMNTEAFF
>TRBV30|TRBJ2-1|TRBD1|once|15
TGTGCCTGGAGTGCGACCGGGACAGACTACAATGAGCAGTTCTTC
CAWSATGTDYNEQFF
>TRBV7-8|TRBJ2-5|-|few|15
TGTGCCAGCAGCTTAGAGCAGGGCAATTGGGAGACCCAGTACTTC
CASSLEQGNWETQYF
>TRBV5-6|TRBJ1-5|-|-|14
TGTGCCAGCAGCCGCCGGGACCGCAATCAGCCCCAGCATTTT
CASSRRDRNQPQHF
>TRBV6-1|TRBJ2-4|-|-|16
TGTGCCAGCAGTGAAGCTGCCGGGACCGGCAAAAACATTCAGTACTTC
CASSEAAGTGKNIQYF
>TRBV30|TRBJ2-1|-|-|14
TGTGCCTGCGTCGGCAGGAGCTCCTACAATGAGCAGTTCTTC
CACVGRSSYNEQFF
>TRBV7-9|TRBJ1-4|-|-|13
TGTGCCAGCAGCTTGATGGCTAATGAAAAACTGTTTTTT
CASSLMANEKLFF
>TRBV10-3|TRBJ2-1|-|few|16
TGTGCCATCAGGGAATCGGGGCCGAGCTCCTACAATGAGCAGTTCTTC
CAIRESGPSSYNEQFF
>TRBV28|TRBJ2-1|TRBD2|-|19
TGTGCCAGCAGTTTGACGGGACTAGCGGGAGGGAGCTCCTACAATGAGCAGTTCTTC
CASSLTGLAGGSSYNEQFF
>TRBV5-6|TRBJ2-3|-|-|11
TGTGCCAGCAGCTTAGGAGGTACGCAGTATTTT
CASSLGGTQYF
>TRBV27|TRBJ2-1|TRBD2|few|15
TGTGCCAGCAGTTTACGGTGGGGGGGTAAAGATGAGCAGTTCTTC
CASSLRWGGKDEQFF
>TRBV7-6|TRBJ2-7|TRBD1|once|14
TGTGCCAGCAGCTTAGATGGACAGGGAAACGAGCAGTACTTC
CASSLDGQGNEQYF
>TRBV2|TRBJ2-6|TRBD1|-|16
TGTGCCAGCAGGCGGACAGGGGAAGGAGAGGCCAACGTCCTGACTTTC
CASRRTGEGEANVLTF
>TRBV28|TRBJ2-7|-|-|14
TGTGCCAGCAGTTTGGCAGGAAGAGCTTACGAGCAGTACTTC
CASSLAGRAYEQYF
>TRBV10-3|TRBJ1-1|-|-|16
TGTGCCATCAGTGAGCCCGGACGGTTTAGAGGCACTGAAGCTTTCTTT
CAISEPGRFRGTEAFF
>TRBV28|TRBJ2-7|TRBD1|-|15
TGTGCCAGCAGTCCCGGGACAGGCATCCGATACGAGCAGTACTTC
CASSPGTGIRYEQYF